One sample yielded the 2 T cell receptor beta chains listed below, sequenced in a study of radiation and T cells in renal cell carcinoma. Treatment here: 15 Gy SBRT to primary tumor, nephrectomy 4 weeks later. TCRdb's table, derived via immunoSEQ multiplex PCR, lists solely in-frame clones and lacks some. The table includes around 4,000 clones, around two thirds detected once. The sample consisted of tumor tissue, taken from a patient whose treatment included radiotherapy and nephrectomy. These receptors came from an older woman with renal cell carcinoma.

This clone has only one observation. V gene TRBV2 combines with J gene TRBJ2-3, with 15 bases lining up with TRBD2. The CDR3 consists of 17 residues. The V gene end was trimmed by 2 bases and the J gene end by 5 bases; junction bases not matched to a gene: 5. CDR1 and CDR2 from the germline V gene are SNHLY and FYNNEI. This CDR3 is CASSEWGLAGGEDTQYF. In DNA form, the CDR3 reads TGTGCCAGCAGTGAATGGGGACTAGCGGGAGGAGAAGATACGCAGTATTTT.

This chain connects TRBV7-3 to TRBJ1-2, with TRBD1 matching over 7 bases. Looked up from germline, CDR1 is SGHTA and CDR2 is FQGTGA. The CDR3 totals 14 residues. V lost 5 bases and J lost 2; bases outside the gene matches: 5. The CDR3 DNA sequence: TGTGCCAGCAGCATCTCAGGGGGAAACTATGGCTACACCTTC. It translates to CASSISGGNYGYTF.